This T cell receptor beta chain was recovered during a study of OX40 agonist ivuxolimab in advanced cancers. Study summary: A male proportion of 70% to 90% was recorded, with mean age about 54 years and range 23 to 79. Having had anti-PD-1, anti-PD-L1 or anti-CTLA-4 therapy before was allowed, and roughly 40% had some.

The data were produced by immunoSEQ multiplex PCR, yet TCRdb's version contains in-frame clones alone and is incomplete. The table lists some 50,000 clones, about 86% of them singletons. This CDR3 has 14 residues. This sequence was found in an adult with an advanced solid tumor such as melanoma, head and neck, liver or kidney cancer. The source was CD4+ or CD8+ T cells sorted from blood, collected in a trial of the OX40 agonist ivuxolimab. The chain joins TRBV21-1 to TRBJ1-2; the table gives TRBD1 as D, unverified against the DNA. TRBV21-1 is an annotated pseudogene. The CDR3 spells CASSSRQGIGGYTF. CDR3 in DNA: TGTGCCAGCAGCAGTCGACAGGGTATCGGTGGCTACACCTTC.